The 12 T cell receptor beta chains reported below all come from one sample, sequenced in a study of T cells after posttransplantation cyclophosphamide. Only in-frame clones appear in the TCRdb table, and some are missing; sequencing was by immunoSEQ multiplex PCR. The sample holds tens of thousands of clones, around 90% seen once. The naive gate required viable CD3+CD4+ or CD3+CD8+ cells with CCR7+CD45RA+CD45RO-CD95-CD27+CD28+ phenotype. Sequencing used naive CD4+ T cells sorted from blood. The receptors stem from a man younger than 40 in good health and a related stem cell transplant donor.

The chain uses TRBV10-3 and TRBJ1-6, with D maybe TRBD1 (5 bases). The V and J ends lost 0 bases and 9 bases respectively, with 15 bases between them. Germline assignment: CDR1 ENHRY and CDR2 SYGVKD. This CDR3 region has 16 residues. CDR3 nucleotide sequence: TGTGCCATCAGTGAGTCAACAGGAGCCTTGGGTTCACCCCTCCACTTT. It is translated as CAISESTGALGSPLHF.

Here the CDR3 reads CASSLGQAYTEAFF. The DNA for the CDR3 is TGCGCCAGCAGCTTAGGACAGGCCTACACTGAAGCTTTCTTT. The chain employs TRBV5-1 and TRBJ1-1; 7 nucleotides match TRBD1. Trimming at V came to 2 bases and at J to 3 bases, leaving 4 bases not matched to a gene. The CDR3 has 14 amino acids. Germline CDR1 is SGHRS and CDR2 is YFSETQ.

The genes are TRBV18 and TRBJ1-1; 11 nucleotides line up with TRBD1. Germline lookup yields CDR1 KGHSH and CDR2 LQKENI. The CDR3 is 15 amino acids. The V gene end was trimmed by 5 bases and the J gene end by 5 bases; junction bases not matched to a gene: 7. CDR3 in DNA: TGTGCCAGCTCAGGAGGGACAGGGGGTCGGACTGAAGCTTTCTTT. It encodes CASSGGTGGRTEAFF.

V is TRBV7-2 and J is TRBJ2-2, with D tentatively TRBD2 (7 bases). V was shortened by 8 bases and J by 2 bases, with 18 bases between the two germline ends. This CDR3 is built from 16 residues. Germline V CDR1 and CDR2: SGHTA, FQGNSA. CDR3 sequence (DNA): TGTGCCAGCTATGGTAGGGGGGGGGCTAACACCGGGGAGCTGTTTTTT. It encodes CASYGRGGANTGELFF.

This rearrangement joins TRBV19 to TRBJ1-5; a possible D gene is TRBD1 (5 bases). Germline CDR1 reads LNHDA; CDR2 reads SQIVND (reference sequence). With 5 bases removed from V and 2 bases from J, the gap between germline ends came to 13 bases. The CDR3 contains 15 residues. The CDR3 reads CASSAGPLGNQPQHF. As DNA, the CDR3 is TGTGCCAGTAGTGCAGGGCCTTTAGGCAATCAGCCCCAGCATTTT.

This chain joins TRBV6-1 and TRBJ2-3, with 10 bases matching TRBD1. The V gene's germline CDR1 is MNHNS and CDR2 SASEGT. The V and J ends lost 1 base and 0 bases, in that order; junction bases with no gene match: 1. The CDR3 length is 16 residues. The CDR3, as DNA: TGTGCCAGCAGTGAAGGGGGACAGGGGAGCACAGATACGCAGTATTTT. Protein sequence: CASSEGGQGSTDTQYF.

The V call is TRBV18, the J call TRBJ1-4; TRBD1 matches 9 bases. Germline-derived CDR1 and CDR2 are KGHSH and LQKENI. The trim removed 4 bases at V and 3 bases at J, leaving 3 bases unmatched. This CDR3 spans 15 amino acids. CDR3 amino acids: CASSRDRDPNEKLFF. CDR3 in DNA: TGTGCCAGCTCACGGGACAGGGACCCTAATGAAAAACTGTTTTTT.

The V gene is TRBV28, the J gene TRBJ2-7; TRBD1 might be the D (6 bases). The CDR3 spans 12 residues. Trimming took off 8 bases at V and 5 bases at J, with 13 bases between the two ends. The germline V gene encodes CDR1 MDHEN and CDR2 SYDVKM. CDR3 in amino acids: CASFGQHNEQYF. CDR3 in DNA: TGTGCCAGCTTCGGACAGCATAACGAGCAGTACTTC.

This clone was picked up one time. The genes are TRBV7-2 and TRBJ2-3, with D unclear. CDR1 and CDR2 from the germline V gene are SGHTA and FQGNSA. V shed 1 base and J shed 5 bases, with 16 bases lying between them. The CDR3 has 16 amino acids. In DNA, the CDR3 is TGTGCCAGCAGCTTAGAATCCCCTTACTCCCGAGATACGCAGTATTTT. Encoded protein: CASSLESPYSRDTQYF.

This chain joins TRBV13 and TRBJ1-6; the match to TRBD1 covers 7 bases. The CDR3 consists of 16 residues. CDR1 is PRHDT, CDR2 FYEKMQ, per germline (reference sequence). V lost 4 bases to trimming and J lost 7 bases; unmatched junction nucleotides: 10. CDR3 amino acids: CASSSFGQERNSPLHF. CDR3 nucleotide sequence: TGTGCCAGCAGCTCTTTCGGACAGGAGCGAAATTCACCCCTCCACTTT.

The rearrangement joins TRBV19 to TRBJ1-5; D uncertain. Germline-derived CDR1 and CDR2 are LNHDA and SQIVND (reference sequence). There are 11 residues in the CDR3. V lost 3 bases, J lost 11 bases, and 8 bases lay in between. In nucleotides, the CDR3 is TGTGCCAGTAGTATCCCCGGGTCCCAGCATTTT. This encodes CASSIPGSQHF.

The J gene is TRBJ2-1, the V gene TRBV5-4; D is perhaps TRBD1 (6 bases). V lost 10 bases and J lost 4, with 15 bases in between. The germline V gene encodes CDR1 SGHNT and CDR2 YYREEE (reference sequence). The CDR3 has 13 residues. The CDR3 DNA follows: TGTGCCTGGGGGCAGAACCCTTACAATGAGCAGTTCTTC. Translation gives CAWGQNPYNEQFF.